This T cell receptor beta chain stems from a study of T cells in Graves' hyperthyroidism and ophthalmopathy. Study outcomes and limitations: Clonotypes that were expanded in thyroid above 0.001 mostly appeared in blood too. Separating ophthalmopathy from stable hyperthyroidism was achieved by a 13 V-J model.

With respect to this clonotype: Antigen: not known.

The CDR3 is 16 residues long. Germline V gene lookup returns CDR1 LNHDA and CDR2 SQIVND (reference sequence). V gave up 0 bases and J gave up 0 bases, with 11 bases separating them. From RNA transcripts, TCR beta CDR3 regions were amplified. During a first-round RT-PCR of the TCR CDR3, the HTBI primer set was used. MiXCR, applied by TCRdb to the multiplex PCR reads, yields one record per CDR3 protein. Seen here are around 200,000 distinct CDR3 sequences, around 17% observed once, and the top ten hold about 48%. Graves' hyperthyroidism was deemed stable absent ophthalmopathy progression within 18 months. Subjects aged 18 to 65 presented with newly diagnosed hyperthyroidism of less than 2 months' duration.

The TCR originated in a man between 40 and 49 years old with Graves' hyperthyroidism. The sequencing input was blood. V and J are TRBV19 and TRBJ1-1; D remains ambiguous. Here the CDR3 reads CASSIDLPPMNTEAFF. As DNA, the CDR3 is TGTGCCAGTAGTATAGATCTTCCGCCCATGAACACTGAAGCTTTCTTT.